These 18 T cell receptor beta chains share one sample of origin, sequenced in a study of cytomegalovirus exposure and HLA in healthy donors (dated by TCRdb to about 2017). Library preparation employed the immunoSEQ multiplex PCR assay. For the multiplex PCR, a mixture combining 60 forward primers for TCR Vbeta segments and 13 reverse primers for TCR Jbeta segments was used. Held by TCRdb, this immuneACCESS table contains in-frame sequences only and omits some clones. Under half of the omission traces to an unresolved V gene where checked; the cause of the rest is unknown. This sample comprises 130,000 or so clones, around 86% of them detected only once. Of the sample, about 2% falls within the top ten clones. Specimen: PBMCs. The receptor set was obtained from a woman in her 40s in good health and CMV-seronegative.

This chain joins TRBV15 and TRBJ2-6; D is possibly TRBD1 (7 bases). The V and J ends lost 1 base and 4 bases respectively, with 17 bases between them. In germline, CDR1 is LNHNV, CDR2 YYDKDF (reference sequence). The CDR3 is 18 residues long. The CDR3 here is CATSRVADRRGGANVLTF. CDR3 sequence (DNA): TGTGCCACCAGCAGAGTGGCGGACAGGAGGGGGGGGGCCAACGTCCTGACTTTC. The full variable domain, in which reference TRBV15 and TRBJ2-6 provide the parts outside the CDR3, is DAMVIQNPRYQVTQFGKPVTLSCSQTLNHNVMYWYQQKSSQAPKLLFHYYDKDFNNEADTPDNFQSRRPNTSFCFLDIRSPGLGDTAMYLCATSRVADRRGGANVLTFGAGSRLTVL.

The chain joins TRBV9 to TRBJ2-5; 12 nucleotides line up with TRBD2. Germline trimming cut 3 bases from V and 5 bases from J; bases unmatched to any gene: 5. The CDR3 consists of 15 residues. Germline V lookup: CDR1 SGDLS, CDR2 YYNGEE. The CDR3 protein is CASSGWTSGVETQYF. Here the CDR3 DNA reads TGTGCCAGCAGCGGTTGGACTAGCGGGGTCGAGACCCAGTACTTC.

The V gene is TRBV5-1, the J gene TRBJ2-5; 7 bases match TRBD2. The end of the DNA is better explained by TRBJ2-7, so the J call may be wrong. Germline lookup yields CDR1 SGHRS and CDR2 YFSETQ. This CDR3 is 14 amino acids long. CDR3 DNA sequence: TGCGCCAGCAGCTTGGGAGGCGGGGGCTACGAGCAGTACTTC. Protein: CASSLGGGGYEQYF.

V is TRBV6-1 and J is TRBJ1-5; D perhaps matches TRBD1 (6 bases). Germline V gene sequence: CDR1 MNHNS, CDR2 SASEGT. The germline V and J ends were trimmed by 1 base and 4 bases, with 14 bases remaining between them. This CDR3 region has 16 residues. The CDR3 coding sequence is TGTGCCAGCAGTGAAGTAGGTACAGGGCCAAATCAGCCCCAGCATTTT. As protein: CASSEVGTGPNQPQHF.

The chain is built from TRBV18 and TRBJ2-2, with D unresolved. V lost 3 bases and J lost 3, with 20 bases in between. CDR3 length equals 18 residues. Germline lookup yields CDR1 KGHSH and CDR2 LQKENI. Here the CDR3 reads CASSPSGPALIYTGELFF. The CDR3 DNA reads TGTGCCAGCTCACCCTCTGGGCCTGCTCTAATCTACACCGGGGAGCTGTTTTTT.

The chain employs TRBV10-1 and TRBJ2-2; D is possibly TRBD2 (6 bases). Trimming removed 4 bases from V and 7 bases from J, with 10 bases in between. The length of the CDR3 is 13 residues. Germline V CDR1 and CDR2: WNHNN, SYGVQD (reference sequence). CDR3 sequence: CASSGTKGGELFF. CDR3 coding DNA: TGCGCCAGCAGTGGGACTAAGGGCGGGGAGCTGTTTTTT.

This chain uses TRBV7-2 with TRBJ2-2; TRBD1 matches 8 bases. J gave up 3 bases and V 5 bases, and 11 bases lay outside the gene matches. The germline V gene has CDR1 SGHTA and CDR2 FQGNSA. CDR3 length equals 17 residues. This chain's CDR3 is CASSRGPGQGYTGELFF. The CDR3 DNA reads as TGTGCCAGCAGCCGAGGGCCAGGACAGGGATACACCGGGGAGCTGTTTTTT.

This clone showed up just once. The chain combines TRBV7-2 with TRBJ2-5; D possibly corresponds to TRBD1 (7 bases). Trimming shortened V by 5 bases and J by 5 bases, and 24 bases separated the two germline ends. The germline CDR1 and CDR2 sequences are SGHTA and FQGNSA. CDR3 size: 17 residues. CDR3 DNA: TGTGCCAGCAGCCCAGGGGGGTCAGGGAGTGCGTATGAGACCCAGTACTTC. Translated, it gives CASSPGGSGSAYETQYF.

This clone turned up a few times. The junction shows a germline mismatch at one end, possibly a read error. V and J are TRBV6-1 and TRBJ1-2; D is unresolved. This CDR3 has 10 amino acids. Germline CDR1 MNHNS, CDR2 SASEGT. CDR3 nucleotides: TGTGCCAGCAAGCCAGCAGGTTCGGACTTC. This translates into CASKPAGSDF.

The gene calls are TRBV5-1 and TRBJ2-5; 7 positions match TRBD2. This CDR3 is built from 14 residues. V gave up 1 base and J gave up 3 bases; unmatched junction bases: 3. CDR1 SGHRS and CDR2 YFSETQ come from the germline V gene. The CDR3 DNA follows: TGCGCCAGCAGCTTGCGCAGCGGGGAAGAGACCCAGTACTTC. It codes for CASSLRSGEETQYF.

V and J are TRBV27 and TRBJ2-1; D is perhaps TRBD2 (5 bases). Germline V gives CDR1 MNHEY, CDR2 SMNVEV (reference sequence). Trimming shortened V by 2 bases and J by 2 bases, and 10 bases separated the two germline ends. There are 15 residues in the CDR3. The CDR3 DNA follows: TGTGCCAGCAGTTTAAGCGGCGCGCCCTACAATGAGCAGTTCTTC. Its translation: CASSLSGAPYNEQFF.

This clone was seen a few times. This chain links TRBV5-6 with TRBJ2-3; maybe TRBD2 (5 bases). CDR3 length: 16 residues. Germline V gene lookup returns CDR1 SGHDT and CDR2 YYEEEE. Trimming pared 0 bases from V and 2 bases from J, leaving 13 bases between. The CDR3 DNA reads TGTGCCAGCAGCTTGGAGAGGACTTTTGACACAGATACGCAGTATTTT. It specifies CASSLERTFDTDTQYF.

V and J are TRBV11-3 and TRBJ2-1, with D perhaps matching TRBD2 (6 bases). Deletions cut 6 bases from V and 4 bases from J, with 10 bases between. The CDR3 is 13 amino acids. Germline CDR1 is SGHNT and CDR2 is YENEEA. CDR3 loop: CASSSGLYNEQFF. CDR3 bases: TGTGCCAGCAGTAGCGGCCTTTACAATGAGCAGTTCTTC.

V gene TRBV18 combines with J gene TRBJ1-2; 7 bases map to TRBD1. This CDR3 region has 15 residues. The germline V gene encodes CDR1 KGHSH and CDR2 LQKENI. V lost 3 bases and J lost 5; bases outside the gene matches: 9. The CDR3, as DNA: TGTGCCAGCTCACCTGGGACAGCCACGATTTATGGCTACACCTTC. Its translation: CASSPGTATIYGYTF.

This chain uses TRBV9 with TRBJ2-1, with D perhaps matching TRBD1 (5 bases). Germline lookup yields CDR1 SGDLS and CDR2 YYNGEE. CDR3 length: 15 amino acids. V lost 4 bases, J lost 3 bases, and 14 bases lay in between. This CDR3 is CASSPQDLLYNEQFF. CDR3 nucleotides: TGTGCCAGCAGCCCACAGGACCTCCTCTACAATGAGCAGTTCTTC.

The CDR3 loop reads CASRIRDRDGGEQYF. In nucleotides, the CDR3 is TGTGCCAGCAGGATCCGGGACAGGGATGGAGGGGAGCAGTACTTC. The rearrangement joins TRBV6-6 to TRBJ2-7; 9 bases align to TRBD1. CDR3 length: 15 residues. The J segment lost 7 bases and the V segment lost 6 bases, leaving 13 bases of the junction unmatched. CDR1 and CDR2 from the germline V gene are MNHNY and SVGAGI (reference sequence).

CDR3 in amino acids: CASSLAVGQGDGYTF. CDR3 in DNA: TGTGCCAGCAGCTTAGCGGTGGGACAGGGCGATGGCTACACCTTC. This rearrangement joins TRBV7-9 to TRBJ1-2; TRBD1 agrees at 9 bases. Trimming at V came to 0 bases and at J to 6 bases, leaving 5 bases not matched to a gene. Germline CDR1 is SEHNR and CDR2 is FQNEAQ (reference sequence). CDR3 length: 15 amino acids.

The chain combines TRBV5-4 with TRBJ1-6, with 8 bases aligning to TRBD1. The CDR3 runs to 14 residues. Germline V gene lookup returns CDR1 SGHNT and CDR2 YYREEE (reference sequence). J lost 7 bases, V lost 0 bases, and 0 bases had no gene match. The CDR3 loop reads CASSLDRGNSPLHF. The CDR3 DNA reads TGTGCCAGCAGCTTGGACAGGGGGAATTCACCCCTCCACTTT.